These 21 T cell receptor beta chains came from one sample sequenced in a study of T cell responses to AZD1222 COVID-19 vaccine. The method was immunoSEQ multiplex PCR; TCRdb's version includes in-frame clones alone and lacks a portion of them. The table has around 140,000 clones, roughly 92% seen once. Here the sequenced sample was peripheral blood, taken on day 0 of AZD1222 vaccination. Receptors originate from an adult in good health.

The V call is TRBV28, the J call TRBJ2-3, with TRBD2 identical over 7 bases. V lost 6 bases, J lost 6 bases, and 9 bases stayed unmatched. The V gene's germline CDR1 is MDHEN and CDR2 SYDVKM. The CDR3 runs 14 residues. The CDR3 region is CASSPGTTHDTQYF. CDR3 in DNA: TGTGCCAGCAGCCCCGGGACTACCCACGATACGCAGTATTTT.

The chain uses TRBV5-4 and TRBJ2-5, with D possibly called TRBD1 or TRBD2 (5 bases each). This CDR3 has 14 amino acids. CDR1 is SGHNT, CDR2 YYREEE, per germline (reference sequence). V was clipped by 4 bases and J by 1 base, with 11 bases between them. CDR3 protein: CASSIGDGQETQYF. The DNA of the CDR3 is TGTGCCAGCAGCATAGGGGACGGCCAAGAGACCCAGTACTTC.

The rearrangement links TRBV4-2 to TRBJ1-1, with D tentatively TRBD1 (6 bases). This CDR3 has 14 residues. Germline lookup yields CDR1 LGHNA and CDR2 YNFKEQ. Trimming shortened V by 2 bases and J by 1 base, and 8 bases separated the two germline ends. CDR3 sequence (DNA): TGTGCCAGCAGCCAACAGGGGAAGAACACTGAAGCTTTCTTT. Amino acid sequence: CASSQQGKNTEAFF.

J is TRBJ1-2 and V is TRBV9; D perhaps matches TRBD1 (5 bases). Germline values: CDR1 SGDLS, CDR2 YYNGEE. The CDR3 contains 15 residues. V shed 4 bases and J shed 4 bases, with 17 bases lying between them. The CDR3 DNA follows: TGTGCCAGCAGCCCTTCCCCCGGGGCCCCCTATGGCTACACCTTC. It specifies CASSPSPGAPYGYTF. Variable domain in full (rest from reference TRBV9 and TRBJ1-2): DSGVTQTPKHLITATGQRVTLRCSPRSGDLSVYWYQQSLDQGLQFLIQYYNGEERAKGNILERFSAQQFPDLHSELNLSSLELGDSALYFCASSPSPGAPYGYTFGSGTRLTVV.

The chain uses TRBV7-3 and TRBJ1-6; 8 positions match TRBD1. The CDR3 has 15 residues. Germline assignment: CDR1 SGHTA and CDR2 FQGTGA. V trimming: 3 bases; J trimming: 9 bases; junction bases outside the gene matches: 7. CDR3 in amino acids: CASSLRGGQGSPLHF. The CDR3 DNA follows: TGTGCCAGCAGCTTGAGGGGCGGACAGGGTTCACCCCTCCACTTT.

The chain employs TRBV3-1 (or the pseudogene TRBV3-2) and TRBJ1-1; D call uncertain. Deletions cut 4 bases from V and 10 bases from J, with 16 bases between. CDR1 is LGHDT and CDR2 is YNNKEL in the germline V gene (reference sequence). The length of the CDR3 is 13 residues. CDR3 coding DNA: TGTGCCAGCAGCCTCTGGACTGGCCGGGGAGCTTTCTTT. It codes for CASSLWTGRGAFF.

This clone occurred a few times. The rearrangement uses TRBV24-1 and TRBJ2-3; D remains unclear. The ends were cut back, 3 bases at V and 0 bases at J, with 12 bases in the middle. Germline CDR1 and CDR2: KGHDR and SFDVKD. The CDR3 spans 16 residues. CDR3: CATSDPRTPSTDTQYF. DNA for the CDR3: TGTGCCACCAGTGATCCCCGGACCCCTAGCACAGATACGCAGTATTTT.

The V and J genes are TRBV5-1 and TRBJ2-5, with 9 bases aligning to TRBD1. Trimming removed 3 bases from V and 4 bases from J; junction bases left unmatched: 1. The CDR3 extends over 13 amino acids. The V gene's germline CDR1 is SGHRS and CDR2 YFSETQ. The CDR3 sequence: CASSWGQGETQYF. The CDR3 nucleotides are TGCGCCAGCAGCTGGGGACAGGGAGAGACCCAGTACTTC.

The chain employs TRBV5-1 and TRBJ2-1; D may match TRBD1 or TRBD2 (6 bases each). Germline values: CDR1 SGHRS, CDR2 YFSETQ. The CDR3 runs to 15 residues. Trimming removed 7 bases from V and 7 bases from J, with 21 bases in between. CDR3 amino acids: CASAEGGQMWNEQFF. The CDR3 region has the DNA TGCGCCAGCGCCGAGGGGGGCCAAATGTGGAATGAGCAGTTCTTC.

The rearrangement links TRBV19 to TRBJ2-4, with D possibly being TRBD2 (6 bases). Germline values: CDR1 LNHDA, CDR2 SQIVND (reference sequence). Trimming took off 3 bases at V and 0 bases at J, with 15 bases between the two ends. The CDR3 is 17 residues long. The CDR3 sequence: CASSMEGNTVAKNIQYF. The CDR3 DNA is TGTGCCAGTAGTATGGAGGGAAATACGGTAGCCAAAAACATTCAGTACTTC.

This sequence joins TRBV27 and TRBJ1-4; TRBD1 is a possible D gene (6 bases). Germline V gene data show CDR1 as MNHEY and CDR2 as SMNVEV (reference sequence). The CDR3 is 16 residues long. V lost 5 bases, J lost 8 bases, and 21 bases lay in between. The CDR3 coding sequence is TGTGCCAGCAGTCCCATGGGCCTGCAAGGGGGGGAAAAACTGTTTTTT. It codes for CASSPMGLQGGEKLFF.

CDR3 sequence (DNA): TGTGCCAGCAGCCTCGACAGGCAGGGAAATGGCTACACCTTC. Translated: CASSLDRQGNGYTF. The chain couples TRBV7-3 to TRBJ1-2, with a weak D call TRBD1 (6 bases). The germline gives CDR1 SGHTA, CDR2 FQGTGA. The CDR3 has 14 residues. V was shortened by 5 bases and J by 6 bases, with 16 bases between the two germline ends.

This chain uses TRBV11-3 with TRBJ1-1; D unresolved. The ends were cut back, 8 bases at V and 1 base at J, with 11 bases in the middle. From germline, CDR1 is SGHNT and CDR2 YENEEA. The CDR3 has 13 amino acids. CDR3 loop: CASGPNPNTEAFF. The CDR3 coding sequence is TGTGCCAGCGGGCCTAACCCGAACACTGAAGCTTTCTTT.

This chain links TRBV6-5 with TRBJ2-4; possible D gene TRBD2, 5 bases. CDR1 is MNHEY and CDR2 is SVGAGI in the germline V gene. V was clipped by 6 bases and J by 7 bases, with 16 bases between them. CDR3 size: 14 residues. The CDR3 coding sequence is TGTGCCAGCAGCCCCGATCTGGGGAGCAACATTCAGTACTTC. This translates into CASSPDLGSNIQYF.

This clone was detected only once. V is TRBV20-1 and J is TRBJ1-2; D call uncertain. Germline V CDR1 and CDR2: DFQATT, SNEGSKA (reference sequence). V was trimmed by 3 bases and J by 6 bases, leaving 8 bases between them. The CDR3 has 11 residues. The DNA for the CDR3 is TGCAGTGCTAGGGAAGATGATGGCTACACCTTC. Its translation: CSAREDDGYTF.

In its sample, this clone was seen once. This sequence joins TRBV27 and TRBJ1-5; 10 bases map to TRBD1. Germline-derived CDR1 and CDR2 are MNHEY and SMNVEV (reference sequence). The V segment lost 4 bases and the J segment 0 bases; nucleotides outside the gene matches: 6. The CDR3 consists of 17 residues. The CDR3 DNA sequence: TGTGCCAGCAGTTCTGGACAGGGGGGCTATAGCAATCAGCCCCAGCATTTT. Amino acid sequence: CASSSGQGGYSNQPQHF.

The J gene is TRBJ1-4, the V gene TRBV7-9; 9 bases are shared with TRBD1. The germline V gene has CDR1 SEHNR and CDR2 FQNEAQ (reference sequence). Trimming at V came to 5 bases and at J to 0 bases, leaving 7 bases not matched to a gene. The CDR3 contains 17 residues. DNA for the CDR3: TGTGCCAGCAGCCCACGGGGACAGGGTGCAACTAATGAAAAACTGTTTTTT. It codes for CASSPRGQGATNEKLFF.

The chain recombines TRBV5-1 with TRBJ1-1; 9 bases agree with TRBD1. Losses at the gene ends were 2 bases for V and 4 bases for J; bases not matched to a gene: 0. Germline V gene data show CDR1 as SGHRS and CDR2 as YFSETQ. This CDR3 has 13 amino acids. The DNA for the CDR3 is TGCGCCAGCAGCTTACAGGGGGCCACTGAAGCTTTCTTT. It specifies CASSLQGATEAFF. The whole variable domain, filled in from reference TRBV5-1 and TRBJ1-1, reads KAGVTQTPRYLIKTRGQQVTLSCSPISGHRSVSWYQQTPGQGLQFLFEYFSETQRNKGNFPGRFSGRQFSNSRSEMNVSTLELGDSALYLCASSLQGATEAFFGQGTRLTVV.

This rearrangement joins TRBV2 to TRBJ1-1; D uncertain. This CDR3 spans 14 amino acids. CDR1 and CDR2 from the germline V gene are SNHLY and FYNNEI. With 6 bases removed from V and 5 bases from J, the gap between germline ends came to 16 bases. DNA for the CDR3: TGTGCCAGCAGCCAAAGTGGGGTCGGGACTGAAGCTTTCTTT. This sequence encodes CASSQSGVGTEAFF.

CDR3 nucleotide sequence: TGTGCCAGCAGCTTATACAGGGGGCGTTTAAACACTGAAGCTTTCTTT. Translating gives CASSLYRGRLNTEAFF. The chain uses TRBV7-2 and TRBJ1-1; 9 nucleotides match TRBD1. V shed 2 bases and J 2 bases; nucleotides not matched to a gene: 6. This CDR3 is built from 16 residues. Per germline, CDR1 SGHTA and CDR2 FQGNSA.

The chain uses TRBV19 and TRBJ2-1; 10 bases line up with TRBD2. Germline CDR1 is LNHDA and CDR2 is SQIVND (reference sequence). V shed 10 bases and J 9 bases; nucleotides not matched to a gene: 9. The length of the CDR3 is 13 residues. This chain's CDR3 is CATRAGGPREQFF. The CDR3 nucleotides are TGTGCCACCCGAGCGGGAGGGCCTCGTGAGCAGTTCTTC.